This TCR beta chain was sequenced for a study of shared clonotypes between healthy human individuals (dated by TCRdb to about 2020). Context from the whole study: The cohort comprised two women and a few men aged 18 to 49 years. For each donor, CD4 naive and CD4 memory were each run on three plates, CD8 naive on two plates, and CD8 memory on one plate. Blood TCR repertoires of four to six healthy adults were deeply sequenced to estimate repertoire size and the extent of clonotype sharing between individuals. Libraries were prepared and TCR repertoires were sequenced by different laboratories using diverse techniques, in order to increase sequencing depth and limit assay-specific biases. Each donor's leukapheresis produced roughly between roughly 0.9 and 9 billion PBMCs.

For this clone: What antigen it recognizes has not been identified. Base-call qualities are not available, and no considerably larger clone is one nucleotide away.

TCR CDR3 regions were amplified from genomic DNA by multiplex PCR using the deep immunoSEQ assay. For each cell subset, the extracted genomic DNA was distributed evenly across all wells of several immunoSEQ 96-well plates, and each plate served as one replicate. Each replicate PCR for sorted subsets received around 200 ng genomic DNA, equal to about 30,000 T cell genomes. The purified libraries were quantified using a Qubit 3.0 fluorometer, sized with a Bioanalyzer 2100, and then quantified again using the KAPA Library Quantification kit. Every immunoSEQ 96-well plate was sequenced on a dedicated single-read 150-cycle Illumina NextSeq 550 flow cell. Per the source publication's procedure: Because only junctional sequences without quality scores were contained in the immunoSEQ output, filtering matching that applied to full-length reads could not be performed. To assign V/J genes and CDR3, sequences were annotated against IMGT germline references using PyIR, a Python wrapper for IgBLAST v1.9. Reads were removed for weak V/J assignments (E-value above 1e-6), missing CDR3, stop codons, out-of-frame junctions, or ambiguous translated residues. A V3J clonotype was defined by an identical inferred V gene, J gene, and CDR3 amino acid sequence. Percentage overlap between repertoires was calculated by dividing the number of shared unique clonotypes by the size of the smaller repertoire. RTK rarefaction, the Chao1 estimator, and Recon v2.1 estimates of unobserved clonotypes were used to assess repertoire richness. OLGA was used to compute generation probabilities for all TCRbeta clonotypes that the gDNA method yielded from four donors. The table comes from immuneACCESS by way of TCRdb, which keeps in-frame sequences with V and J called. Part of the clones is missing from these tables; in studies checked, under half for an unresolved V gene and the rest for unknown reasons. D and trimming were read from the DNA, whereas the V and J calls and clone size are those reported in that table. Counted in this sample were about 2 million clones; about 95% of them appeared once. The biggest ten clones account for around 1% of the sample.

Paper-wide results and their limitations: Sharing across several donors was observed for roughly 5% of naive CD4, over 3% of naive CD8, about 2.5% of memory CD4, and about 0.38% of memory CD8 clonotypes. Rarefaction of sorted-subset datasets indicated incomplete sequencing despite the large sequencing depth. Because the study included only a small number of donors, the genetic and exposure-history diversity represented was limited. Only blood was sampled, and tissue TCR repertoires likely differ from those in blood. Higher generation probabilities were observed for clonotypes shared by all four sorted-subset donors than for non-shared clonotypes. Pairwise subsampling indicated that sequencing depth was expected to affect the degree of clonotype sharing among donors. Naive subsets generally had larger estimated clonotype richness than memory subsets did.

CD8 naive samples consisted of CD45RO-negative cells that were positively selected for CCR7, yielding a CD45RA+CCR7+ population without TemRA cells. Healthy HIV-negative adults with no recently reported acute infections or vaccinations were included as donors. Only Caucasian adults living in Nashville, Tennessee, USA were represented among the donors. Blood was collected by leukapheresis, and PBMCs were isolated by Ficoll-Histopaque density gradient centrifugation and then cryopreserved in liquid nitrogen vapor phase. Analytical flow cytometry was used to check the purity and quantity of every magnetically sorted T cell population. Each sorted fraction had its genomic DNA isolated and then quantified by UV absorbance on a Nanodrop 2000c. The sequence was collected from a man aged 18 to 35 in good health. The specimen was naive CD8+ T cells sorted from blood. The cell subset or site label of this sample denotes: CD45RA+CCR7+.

The CDR3 region has the sequence CASSSKLEGPYYEQYF. The nucleotide sequence reads TGTGCCAGCAGCTCCAAATTAGAGGGCCCCTACTACGAGCAGTACTTC. The receptor chain draws on TRBV11-1 and TRBJ2-7; matching of 5 bases hints at TRBD2 as the D gene. V is clipped by 4 bases and J by 3 bases, and the sequence between their germline boundaries is 19 bases long. The CDR3, from cysteine to phenylalanine, totals 16 residues. The only DNA kept is the CDR3, 48 bases in frame from the first base. The CDR1 and CDR2 encoded by the germline V gene (reference sequence) are SGHAT and FQDESV.